The 31 T cell receptor beta chains below all came from one sample that was sequenced in a study of T-cell reconstitution after alpha-beta-depleted transplantation in children. Molecular barcoding with unique molecular identifiers was used for the TCRbeta library. TCRdb re-called the PCR reads with MiXCR, one entry per CDR3 protein. Here the sample spans hundreds of thousands of distinct CDR3 sequences, roughly 13% being singletons. The material sequenced was PBMCs, mostly from graft donor cells, taken 360 days after TCRalphabeta/CD19-depleted stem cell transplant. These receptors came from a male patient between 5 and 17 years old who had a stem cell transplant for acute myeloid leukemia, so the T cells may come from the graft donor.

This clonotype was picked up many times. The chain links TRBV28 to TRBJ2-1; 10 bases align to TRBD2. The CDR3 has 16 amino acids. The germline V gene encodes CDR1 MDHEN and CDR2 SYDVKM. V lost 8 bases and J lost 8; bases outside the gene matches: 15. In DNA, the CDR3 is TGTGCCAGCTTCAATCGTCTAGCGGGAGTTTTGGATGAGCAGTTCTTC. It translates to CASFNRLAGVLDEQFF. Together with reference TRBV28 and TRBJ2-1, the CDR3 gives the full variable domain: DVKVTQSSRYLVKRTGEKVFLECVQDMDHENMFWYRQDPGLGLRLIYFSYDVKMKEKGDIPEGYSVSREKKERFSLILESASTNQTSMYLCASFNRLAGVLDEQFFGPGTRLTVL.

Notes on this clonotype: A clone one base away is much larger, so this may be a read error. The chain has TRBV28 and TRBJ2-2; the match to TRBD1 covers 7 bases. Trimming at V came to 6 bases and at J to 0 bases, leaving 1 base not matched to a gene. The CDR3 has 14 amino acids. Germline-derived CDR1 and CDR2 are MDHEN and SYDVKM. DNA for the CDR3: TGTGCCAGCAGCCAGGGGGCGAACACCGGGGAGCTGTTTTTT. Amino acid sequence: CASSQGANTGELFF.

The chain joins TRBV24-1 to TRBJ2-7; D is undetermined. With 0 bases removed from V and 6 bases from J, the gap between germline ends came to 5 bases. CDR3 length: 12 amino acids. Germline values: CDR1 KGHDR, CDR2 SFDVKD. This CDR3 reads CATSDLSAEQYF. The CDR3, as DNA: TGTGCCACCAGTGATTTGAGTGCCGAGCAGTACTTC.

This rearrangement joins TRBV24-1 to TRBJ2-1; unclear D gene. The length of the CDR3 is 15 residues. The V gene's germline CDR1 is KGHDR and CDR2 SFDVKD. V lost 2 bases and J 0 bases, leaving 7 bases between the germline ends. The chain's CDR3 is CATSDSRGSYNEQFF. The CDR3 region has the DNA TGTGCCACCAGTGATTCCCGAGGCTCCTACAATGAGCAGTTCTTC.

This clonotype was detected only a few times. This chain connects TRBV6-2 or TRBV6-3 to TRBJ1-1, with D possibly TRBD1 on 6 matching bases. Germline V CDR1 and CDR2: MNHEY, SVGEGT. The CDR3 is 18 residues long. V lost 2 bases and J 3 bases, leaving 22 bases between the germline ends. CDR3 residues: CASSYPNLPGHGHTEAFF. The CDR3, as DNA: TGTGCCAGCAGTTACCCTAACCTTCCGGGACACGGACACACTGAAGCTTTCTTT.

This clonotype was detected only a few times. DNA for the CDR3: TGTGCCAGCTCACCACGGCCAGGGGGCGACGAGCAGTACTTC. Translating gives CASSPRPGGDEQYF. The chain employs TRBV18 and TRBJ2-7; the match to TRBD1 covers 8 bases. The CDR3 length is 14 residues. V lost 1 base and J lost 5; bases outside the gene matches: 4. CDR1 KGHSH and CDR2 LQKENI come from the germline V gene.

This clonotype has a handful of counts. The rearrangement joins TRBV12-3 or TRBV12-4 to TRBJ2-1; TRBD2 matches 10 bases. The CDR3 spans 12 residues. V shed 6 bases, J shed 10 bases, and the junction held 3 bases outside the gene matches. The CDR3 sequence is CASSRGLAEQFF. Here the CDR3 DNA reads TGTGCCAGCAGCCGGGGACTAGCGGAGCAGTTCTTC.

The rearrangement joins TRBV6-5 to TRBJ1-2; 12 positions agree with TRBD1. With 3 bases clipped from V and 6 bases from J, the junction kept 14 bases outside the gene matches. There are 18 residues in the CDR3. Germline loops: CDR1 MNHEY, CDR2 SVGAGI. The CDR3: CASSYLGTGGRINHGYTF. The CDR3 DNA reads as TGTGCCAGCAGTTATCTCGGGACAGGGGGCAGAATCAACCATGGCTACACCTTC.

Ten or more counts support this clonotype. This chain joins TRBV29-1 and TRBJ2-1, with 8 bases identical to TRBD2. Germline CDR1 is SQVTM and CDR2 is ANQGSEA. The CDR3 covers 14 residues. Trimming cost V 6 bases and J 0 bases; bases outside gene matches: 4. CDR3 region: CSVGSGSSYNEQFF. The CDR3 DNA reads TGCAGCGTAGGCAGCGGGAGCTCCTACAATGAGCAGTTCTTC.

This sequence joins TRBV6-5 and TRBJ2-7; TRBD1 matches at 10 bases. The CDR3 is 18 amino acids. CDR1 and CDR2 from the germline V gene are MNHEY and SVGAGI. V dropped 1 base and J dropped 0; count of bases not matched to a gene: 9. CDR3 DNA sequence: TGTGCCAGCAGTTACTGGATAAAGCGGGACAGGGGCTCCTACGAGCAGTACTTC. It yields the protein CASSYWIKRDRGSYEQYF.

This clonotype appeared many times. V usage is TRBV4-3 and J usage is TRBJ2-1, with 8 bases matching TRBD2. J lost 6 bases, V lost 0 bases, and 10 bases had no gene match. This CDR3 has 17 residues. Germline V gene lookup returns CDR1 LGHNA and CDR2 YSLEER. The DNA of the CDR3 is TGCGCCAGCAGCCAAGATGCAGCGGGAGCCAGTGCCAATGAGCAGTTCTTC. It encodes CASSQDAAGASANEQFF.

The chain couples TRBV28 to TRBJ1-1; 7 bases are a match to TRBD1. CDR3 length equals 13 residues. Trimming at V came to 7 bases and at J to 1 base, leaving 3 bases not matched to a gene. Germline CDR1 and CDR2: MDHEN and SYDVKM. CDR3 in amino acids: CASIAGGNTEAFF. The CDR3 bases are TGTGCCAGCATCGCAGGGGGGAACACTGAAGCTTTCTTT.

The genes are TRBV7-2 and TRBJ1-5; 7 nucleotides line up with TRBD1. Unmatched junction bases numbered 8, after V lost 3 bases and J lost 6 bases. CDR1 SGHTA and CDR2 FQGNSA come from the germline V gene. This CDR3 region has 15 residues. CDR3 in amino acids: CASSFSRGKFQPQHF. DNA of the CDR3: TGTGCCAGCAGCTTTTCCAGGGGGAAATTTCAGCCCCAGCATTTT. The whole variable domain, filled in from reference TRBV7-2 and TRBJ1-5, reads GAGVSQSPSNKVTEKGKDVELRCDPISGHTALYWYRQSLGQGLEFLIYFQGNSAPDKSGLPSDRFSAERTGGSVSTLTIQRTQQEDSAVYLCASSFSRGKFQPQHFGDGTRLSIL.

This chain uses TRBV28 with TRBJ2-7, with 10 bases lining up with TRBD1. Germline V gene data show CDR1 as MDHEN and CDR2 as SYDVKM. With V trimmed by 6 bases and J by 4 bases, 3 bases remained unmatched. The CDR3 contains 13 residues. CDR3 amino acids: CASRRTGGYEQYF. The CDR3 coding sequence is TGTGCCAGCAGACGGACAGGGGGGTACGAGCAGTACTTC.

The chain carries TRBV7-9 and TRBJ2-5; D is perhaps TRBD1 (5 bases). Trimming took 5 bases from V and 2 from J, leaving 12 bases between them. Germline CDR1 is SEHNR and CDR2 is FQNEAQ (reference sequence). CDR3 length: 14 amino acids. The CDR3: CASSPANRQETQYF. The CDR3 nucleotides read TGTGCCAGCAGCCCGGCAAACAGGCAAGAGACCCAGTACTTC.

This clonotype was picked up a small number of times. The chain joins TRBV12-3 or TRBV12-4 to TRBJ2-7; a possible D gene is TRBD2 (6 bases). This CDR3 has 14 residues. V lost 3 bases to trimming and J lost 2 bases, with 11 bases between them. This CDR3 reads CASSFRDFPYEQYF. CDR3 DNA sequence: TGTGCCAGCAGTTTCCGGGACTTCCCCTACGAGCAGTACTTC.

This clonotype turned up a few times. This sequence joins TRBV28 and TRBJ2-3; TRBD2 aligns across 13 bases. This CDR3 comprises 17 residues. With V trimmed by 2 bases and J by 5 bases, 7 bases remained unmatched. Per the germline V gene, CDR1 is MDHEN and CDR2 is SYDVKM. The CDR3 DNA reads TGTGCCAGCAGTTTAGGGACTAGCGGGGTTTGGAGAGATACGCAGTATTTT. It encodes CASSLGTSGVWRDTQYF.

This clonotype came up a few times. This sequence joins TRBV25-1 and TRBJ1-2; 8 bases map to TRBD1. The germline gives CDR1 MGHDK, CDR2 SYGVNS. The CDR3 runs 15 residues. The ends lost 3 bases at V and 6 bases at J; junction bases unmatched: 9. The CDR3 here is CASSEIGQGRNGYTF. As DNA, the CDR3 is TGTGCCAGCAGTGAGATAGGACAGGGAAGAAATGGCTACACCTTC.

This clonotype is medium-sized by share. This chain links TRBV4-1 with TRBJ2-1; TRBD2 matches 8 bases. The V gene end was trimmed by 11 bases and the J gene end by 7 bases; junction bases not matched to a gene: 10. CDR3 size: 13 residues. Germline CDR1 MGHRA, CDR2 YSYEKL. The CDR3 loop reads CAVLSGTRNEQFF. The CDR3 DNA sequence: TGCGCCGTCCTGTCCGGGACTAGGAATGAGCAGTTCTTC.

This sequence joins TRBV20-1 and TRBJ2-7; possibly TRBD1 for D (6 bases). CDR1 DFQATT and CDR2 SNEGSKA come from the germline V gene (reference sequence). V lost 1 base and J 2 bases, leaving 12 bases between the germline ends. There are 14 residues in the CDR3. The CDR3 loop reads CSARGTAVPYEQYF. CDR3 DNA sequence: TGCAGTGCTAGAGGGACAGCAGTACCCTACGAGCAGTACTTC.

This clonotype has at least ten counts. The rearrangement joins TRBV7-9 to TRBJ2-5, with D unclear. Germline CDR1 is SEHNR and CDR2 is FQNEAQ (reference sequence). Trimming pared 7 bases from V and 2 bases from J, leaving 14 bases between. This CDR3 is 14 amino acids long. The CDR3 reads CASTQGLWQETQYF. In DNA form, the CDR3 reads TGTGCCAGCACCCAAGGTCTGTGGCAAGAGACCCAGTACTTC.

This clonotype was counted at least ten times. The chain couples TRBV6-2 or TRBV6-3 to TRBJ2-1; 7 bases agree with TRBD1. The CDR3 consists of 18 residues. V shed 2 bases and J 0 bases; nucleotides not matched to a gene: 10. Germline V CDR1 and CDR2: MNHEY, SVGEGT. CDR3 loop: CASSYDALRGLSYNEQFF. CDR3 nucleotide sequence: TGTGCCAGCAGTTACGACGCCTTAAGGGGGCTCTCCTACAATGAGCAGTTCTTC.

This clonotype has a count of ten or more. The chain carries TRBV4-2 and TRBJ2-2, with D possibly matching TRBD2 (5 bases). CDR3 size: 16 residues. The germline CDR1 and CDR2 sequences are LGHNA and YNFKEQ. V lost 0 bases and J 4 bases, leaving 12 bases between the germline ends. The CDR3 bases are TGTGCCAGCAGCCAAGATTGGGAGTCCCCCACCGGGGAGCTGTTTTTT. The encoded protein is CASSQDWESPTGELFF.

In this sample, this clonotype turned up a few times. The chain uses TRBV19 and TRBJ2-2; the D is unclear. This CDR3 spans 12 amino acids. Germline CDR1 is LNHDA and CDR2 is SQIVND (reference sequence). Trimming took 10 bases from V and 6 from J, leaving 12 bases between them. CDR3 amino acids: CAIAIPPGELFF. The CDR3 nucleotides are TGTGCCATTGCCATACCTCCCGGGGAGCTGTTTTTT.

This clonotype was counted ten times or more. V and J are TRBV20-1 and TRBJ2-3; D is ambiguous. V lost 3 bases to trimming and J lost 0 bases, with 4 bases between them. Germline CDR1 and CDR2: DFQATT and SNEGSKA (reference sequence). This CDR3 is built from 12 residues. CDR3 region: CSASFSTDTQYF. CDR3 DNA sequence: TGCAGTGCTAGTTTTAGCACAGATACGCAGTATTTT.

CDR3 sequence: CASGLAGVGELFF. The CDR3 DNA follows: TGTGCTTCGGGACTAGCGGGAGTCGGGGAGCTGTTTTTT. The gene calls are TRBV14 and TRBJ2-2, with 14 bases fitting TRBD2. CDR1 is SGHDN and CDR2 is FVKESK in the germline V gene. The CDR3 is 13 residues long.

This clonotype was seen many times. The chain links TRBV9 to TRBJ2-3; 8 bases line up with TRBD2. V was clipped by 4 bases and J by 0 bases; unmatched bases: 7. The CDR3 runs to 16 residues. Per germline, CDR1 SGDLS and CDR2 YYNGEE. The CDR3 DNA sequence: TGTGCCAGCAGCCCCACTAGCGGAATGAGCACAGATACGCAGTATTTT. This encodes CASSPTSGMSTDTQYF. Full variable domain (remainder filled in from reference TRBV9 and TRBJ2-3): DSGVTQTPKHLITATGQRVTLRCSPRSGDLSVYWYQQSLDQGLQFLIQYYNGEERAKGNILERFSAQQFPDLHSELNLSSLELGDSALYFCASSPTSGMSTDTQYFGPGTRLTVL.

This clonotype was recorded a few times. The chain couples TRBV11-2 to TRBJ2-7, with D perhaps matching TRBD1 or TRBD2 (6 bases each). V lost 2 bases to trimming and J lost 1 base, with 27 bases between them. The CDR3 extends over 20 amino acids. The germline gives CDR1 SGHAT, CDR2 FQNNGV. The CDR3 region is CASSLWHTGAGLKGSYEQYF. DNA of the CDR3: TGTGCCAGCAGCTTATGGCACACGGGGGCAGGCCTAAAAGGTTCCTACGAGCAGTACTTC.

This clonotype turned up a few times. The chain is built from TRBV9 and TRBJ2-1; D remains unclear. CDR1 and CDR2 (germline): SGDLS, YYNGEE. CDR3 size: 13 residues. Trimming left V 4 bases short and J 10 bases short, with 15 bases between. CDR3 sequence: CASSLTFSTEQFF. CDR3 DNA: TGTGCCAGCAGCCTGACTTTTTCCACCGAGCAGTTCTTC. The full variable domain, with the rest looked up from reference TRBV9 and TRBJ2-1, is DSGVTQTPKHLITATGQRVTLRCSPRSGDLSVYWYQQSLDQGLQFLIQYYNGEERAKGNILERFSAQQFPDLHSELNLSSLELGDSALYFCASSLTFSTEQFFGPGTRLTVL.

This clonotype was seen a few times. DNA for the CDR3: TGCAGTGCTAGTATAGCGGGACCCCAAGAGACCCAGTACTTC. This translates into CSASIAGPQETQYF. The J gene is TRBJ2-5, the V gene TRBV20-1; 8 positions match TRBD2. Germline CDR1 DFQATT, CDR2 SNEGSKA (reference sequence). Trimming at V came to 3 bases and at J to 1 base, leaving 4 bases not matched to a gene. CDR3 size: 14 residues.

The V gene is TRBV4-3, the J gene TRBJ1-3, with a tentative D call TRBD1 (5 bases). This CDR3 has 17 amino acids. The V end lost 3 bases, the J end lost 0 bases, and 15 bases lay between the germline ends. Germline V gene data show CDR1 as LGHNA and CDR2 as YSLEER. The CDR3 DNA reads as TGCGCCAGCAGCCACACTTTACAGGTATCCTCTGGAAACACCATATATTTT. This codes for CASSHTLQVSSGNTIYF.